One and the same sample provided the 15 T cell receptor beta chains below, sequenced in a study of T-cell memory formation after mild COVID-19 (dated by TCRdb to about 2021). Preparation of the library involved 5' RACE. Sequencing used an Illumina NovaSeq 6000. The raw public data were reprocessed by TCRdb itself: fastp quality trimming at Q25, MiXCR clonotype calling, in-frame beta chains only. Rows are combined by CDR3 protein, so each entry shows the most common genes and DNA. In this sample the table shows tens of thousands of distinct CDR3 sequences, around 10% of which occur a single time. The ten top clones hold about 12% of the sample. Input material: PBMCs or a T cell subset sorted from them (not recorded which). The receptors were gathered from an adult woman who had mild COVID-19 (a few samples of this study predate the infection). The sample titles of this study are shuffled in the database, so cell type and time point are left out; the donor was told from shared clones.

The CDR3 here is CASSEQRSSYNSPLHF. The CDR3 DNA follows: TGTGCCAGCAGTGAACAACGGAGCTCCTATAATTCACCCCTCCACTTT. V gene TRBV2 combines with J gene TRBJ1-6, with D uncertain. The CDR3 contains 16 residues. V lost 2 bases and J 0 bases, leaving 8 bases between the germline ends. Germline V gene lookup returns CDR1 SNHLY and CDR2 FYNNEI.

This CDR3 is CASTRTSGNNEQFF. Written as DNA, the CDR3 is TGTGCCAGCACTCGGACTAGCGGGAACAATGAGCAGTTCTTC. The chain carries TRBV25-1 and TRBJ2-1, with 12 bases aligning to TRBD2. V was clipped by 7 bases and J by 5 bases; unmatched bases: 3. Germline-derived CDR1 and CDR2 are MGHDK and SYGVNS. This CDR3 contains 14 residues.

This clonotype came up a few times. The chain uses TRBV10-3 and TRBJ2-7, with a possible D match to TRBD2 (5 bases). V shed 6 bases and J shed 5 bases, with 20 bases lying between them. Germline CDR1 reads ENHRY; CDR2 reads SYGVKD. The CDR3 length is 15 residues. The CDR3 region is CAIRTPGERYDEQYF. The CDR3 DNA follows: TGTGCCATCAGGACCCCCGGGGAAAGATACGACGAGCAGTACTTC.

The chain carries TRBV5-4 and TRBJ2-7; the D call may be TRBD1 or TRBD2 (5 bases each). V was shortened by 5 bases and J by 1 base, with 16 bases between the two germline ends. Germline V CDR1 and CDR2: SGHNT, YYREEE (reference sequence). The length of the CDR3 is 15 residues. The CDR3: CASSSPGRLSYEQYF. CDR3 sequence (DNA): TGTGCCAGCAGTTCCCCGGGACGGCTTTCCTACGAGCAGTACTTC.

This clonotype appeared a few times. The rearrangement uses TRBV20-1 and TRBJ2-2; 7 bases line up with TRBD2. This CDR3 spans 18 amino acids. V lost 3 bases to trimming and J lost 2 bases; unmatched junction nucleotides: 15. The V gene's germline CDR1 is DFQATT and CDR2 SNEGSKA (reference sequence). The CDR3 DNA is TGCAGTGCTAGGGACGCGGGGAGCGGGGATTTAAACACCGGGGAGCTGTTTTTT. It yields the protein CSARDAGSGDLNTGELFF.

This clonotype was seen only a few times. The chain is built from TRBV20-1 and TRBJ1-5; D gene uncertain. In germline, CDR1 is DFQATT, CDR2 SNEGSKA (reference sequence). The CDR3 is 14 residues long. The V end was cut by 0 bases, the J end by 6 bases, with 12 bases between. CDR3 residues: CSARDSRRSQPQHF. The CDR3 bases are TGCAGTGCTAGAGATTCCCGGCGGAGTCAGCCCCAGCATTTT.

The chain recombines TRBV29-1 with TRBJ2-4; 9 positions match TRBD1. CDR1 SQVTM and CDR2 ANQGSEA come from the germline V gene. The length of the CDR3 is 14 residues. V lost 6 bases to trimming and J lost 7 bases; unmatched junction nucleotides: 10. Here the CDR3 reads CSVAGDRAENIQYF. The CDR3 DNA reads TGCAGCGTCGCAGGGGACAGGGCGGAGAACATTCAGTACTTC. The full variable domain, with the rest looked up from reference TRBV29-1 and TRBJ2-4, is SAVISQKPSRDICQRGTSLTIQCQVDSQVTMMFWYRQQPGQSLTLIATANQGSEATYESGFVIDKFPISRPNLTFSTLTVSNMSPEDSSIYLCSVAGDRAENIQYFGAGTRLSVL.

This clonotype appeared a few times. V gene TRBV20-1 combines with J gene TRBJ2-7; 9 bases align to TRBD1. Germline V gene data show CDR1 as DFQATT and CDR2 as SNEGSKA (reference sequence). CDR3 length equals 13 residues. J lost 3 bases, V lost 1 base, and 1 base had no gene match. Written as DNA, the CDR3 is TGCAGTGCTAGAGGACAGGGGGGCTACGAGCAGTACTTC. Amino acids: CSARGQGGYEQYF.

The CDR3 protein is CASSQAGRWGQPQHF. DNA of the CDR3: TGTGCCAGCAGCCAAGCAGGAAGGTGGGGCCAGCCCCAGCATTTT. V gene TRBV3-1 combines with J gene TRBJ1-5; perhaps TRBD1 as D (5 bases). Trimming pared 1 base from V and 7 bases from J, leaving 14 bases between. Germline-derived CDR1 and CDR2 are LGHDT and YNNKEL (reference sequence). This CDR3 has 15 amino acids. Full variable domain (missing parts from reference TRBV3-1 and TRBJ1-5): DTAVSQTPKYLVTQMGNDKSIKCEQNLGHDTMYWYKQDSKKFLKIMFSYNNKELIINETVPNRFSPKSPDKAHLNLHINSLELGDSAVYFCASSQAGRWGQPQHFGDGTRLSIL.

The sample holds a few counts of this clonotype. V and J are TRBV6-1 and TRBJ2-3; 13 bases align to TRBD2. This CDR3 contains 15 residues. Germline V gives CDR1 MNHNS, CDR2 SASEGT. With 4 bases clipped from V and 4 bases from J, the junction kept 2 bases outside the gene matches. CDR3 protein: CASSGTSGGADTQYF. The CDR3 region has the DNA TGTGCCAGCAGTGGGACTAGCGGGGGAGCAGATACGCAGTATTTT.

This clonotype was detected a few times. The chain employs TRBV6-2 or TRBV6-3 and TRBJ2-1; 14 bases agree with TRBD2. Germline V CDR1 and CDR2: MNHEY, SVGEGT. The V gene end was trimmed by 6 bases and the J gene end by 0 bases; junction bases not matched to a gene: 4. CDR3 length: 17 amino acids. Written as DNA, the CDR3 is TGTGCCAGCAGACCCGGGACTAGCGGGAGCTCCTACAATGAGCAGTTCTTC. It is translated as CASRPGTSGSSYNEQFF.

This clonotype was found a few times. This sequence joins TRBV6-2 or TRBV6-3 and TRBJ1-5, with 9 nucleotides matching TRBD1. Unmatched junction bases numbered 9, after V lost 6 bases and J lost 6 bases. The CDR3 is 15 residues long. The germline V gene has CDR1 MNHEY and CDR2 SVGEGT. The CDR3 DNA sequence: TGTGCCAGCAGCCCCGGGACAGGGACGTTTCAGCCCCAGCATTTT. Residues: CASSPGTGTFQPQHF.

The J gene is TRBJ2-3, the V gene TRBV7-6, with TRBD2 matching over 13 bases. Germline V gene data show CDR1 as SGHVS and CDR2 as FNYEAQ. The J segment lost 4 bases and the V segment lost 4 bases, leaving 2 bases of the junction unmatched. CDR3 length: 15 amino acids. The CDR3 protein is CASSWTSGSSDTQYF. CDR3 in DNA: TGTGCCAGCAGCTGGACTAGCGGGAGCTCAGATACGCAGTATTTT.

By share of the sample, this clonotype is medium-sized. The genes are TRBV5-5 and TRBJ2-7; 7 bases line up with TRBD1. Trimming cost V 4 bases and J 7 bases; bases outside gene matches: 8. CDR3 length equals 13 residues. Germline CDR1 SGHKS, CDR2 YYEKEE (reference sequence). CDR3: CASSRTTGAEQYF. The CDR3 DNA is TGTGCCAGCAGCCGAACTACAGGGGCAGAGCAGTACTTC. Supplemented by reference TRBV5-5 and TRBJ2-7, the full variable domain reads DAGVTQSPTHLIKTRGQQVTLRCSPISGHKSVSWYQQVLGQGPQFIFQYYEKEERGRGNFPDRFSARQFPNYSSELNVNALLLGDSALYLCASSRTTGAEQYFGPGTRLTVT.

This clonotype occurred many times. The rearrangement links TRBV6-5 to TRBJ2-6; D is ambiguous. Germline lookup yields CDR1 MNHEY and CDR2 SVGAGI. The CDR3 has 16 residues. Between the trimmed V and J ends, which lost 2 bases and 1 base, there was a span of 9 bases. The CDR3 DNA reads TGTGCCAGCAGTTACATCAAACCGTCTGGGGCCAACGTCCTGACTTTC. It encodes CASSYIKPSGANVLTF.